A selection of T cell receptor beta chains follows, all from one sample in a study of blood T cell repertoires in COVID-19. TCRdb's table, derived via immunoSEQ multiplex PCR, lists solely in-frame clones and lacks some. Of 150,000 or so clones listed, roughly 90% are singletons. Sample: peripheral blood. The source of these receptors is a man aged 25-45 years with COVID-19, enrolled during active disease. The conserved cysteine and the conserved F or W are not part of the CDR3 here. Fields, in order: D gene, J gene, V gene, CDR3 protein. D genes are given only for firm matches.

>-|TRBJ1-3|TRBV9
ASSVVGVSSGNTIY
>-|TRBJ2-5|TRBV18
ASSPPTNWETQY
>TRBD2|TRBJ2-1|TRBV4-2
ASSQAIPYSGADNEQF
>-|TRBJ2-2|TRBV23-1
ASSQQGKDTGELF
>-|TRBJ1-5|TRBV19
ASSTGFQPQH
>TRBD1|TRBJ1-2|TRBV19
ASTAPGGAYGYT
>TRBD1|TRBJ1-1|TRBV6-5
ASSYYRGMNTEAF
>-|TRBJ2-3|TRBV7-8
ASSLGLFSTDTQY
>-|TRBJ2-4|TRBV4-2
ASSQGQGKNIQY
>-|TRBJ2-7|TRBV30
AWSIGTGYYEQY
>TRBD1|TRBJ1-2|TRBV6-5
ASSSGQATYGYT
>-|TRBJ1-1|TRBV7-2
ASSSQGRDTEAF
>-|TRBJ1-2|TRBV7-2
ASSKQGARYT